Shown below are 8 T cell receptor beta chains from a single sample sequenced in a study of T cells in Graves' hyperthyroidism and ophthalmopathy. TCR beta CDR3 sequences were amplified from RNA transcripts. HTBI primers were used for first-round RT-PCR of the TCR CDR3. TCRdb recomputed calls from the multiplex PCR reads with MiXCR, one row per CDR3 protein. This table has around 350,000 distinct CDR3 sequences, about 14% appearing once. Source material: blood. The source is a woman aged 30 to 39 with Graves' ophthalmopathy.

This clonotype was observed at least ten times. This rearrangement joins TRBV7-2 to TRBJ1-4, with D possibly being TRBD1 (5 bases). Trimming removed 5 bases from V and 4 bases from J, with 23 bases in between. Germline V gene data show CDR1 as SGHTA and CDR2 as FQGNSA. The CDR3 has 18 amino acids. CDR3 sequence: CASSPRMGLQGNNEKLFF. CDR3 nucleotide sequence: TGTGCCAGCAGCCCTAGGATGGGATTGCAGGGCAATAATGAAAAACTGTTTTTT.

This clonotype was counted many times. The J gene is TRBJ2-7, the V gene TRBV28, with 10 bases lining up with TRBD2. Germline CDR1 reads MDHEN; CDR2 reads SYDVKM. V shed 4 bases and J 2 bases; nucleotides not matched to a gene: 14. This CDR3 is built from 18 residues. The CDR3 loop is CASSSSHPLAGAAYEQYF. The CDR3 bases are TGTGCCAGCAGTTCCAGCCATCCTCTAGCGGGGGCTGCCTACGAGCAGTACTTC. The full variable domain, with the rest looked up from reference TRBV28 and TRBJ2-7, is DVKVTQSSRYLVKRTGEKVFLECVQDMDHENMFWYRQDPGLGLRLIYFSYDVKMKEKGDIPEGYSVSREKKERFSLILESASTNQTSMYLCASSSSHPLAGAAYEQYFGPGTRLTVT.

The chain combines TRBV28 with TRBJ2-5; 11 positions agree with TRBD1. Looked up from germline, CDR1 is MDHEN and CDR2 is SYDVKM. V shed 5 bases, J shed 5 bases, and the junction held 7 bases outside the gene matches. The CDR3 is 15 amino acids. CDR3 coding DNA: TGTGCCAGCAGTCCCGGGACAGGGGGATGGGAGACCCAGTACTTC. It encodes CASSPGTGGWETQYF.

This clonotype was detected many times. The chain uses TRBV7-6 and TRBJ1-1; 8 bases are a match to TRBD1. J lost 1 base, V lost 5 bases, and 6 bases had no gene match. In germline, CDR1 is SGHVS, CDR2 FNYEAQ. The CDR3 runs to 15 residues. The CDR3 loop reads CASSIPQGGNTEAFF. The CDR3 DNA reads TGTGCCAGCAGCATACCACAGGGGGGGAACACTGAAGCTTTCTTT.

This clonotype was seen ten or more times. The V and J genes are TRBV30 and TRBJ1-2, with D tentatively TRBD1 (5 bases). V dropped 6 bases and J dropped 6 bases, with 17 bases sitting between them. Germline loops: CDR1 GTSNPN, CDR2 SVGIG (reference sequence). CDR3 length: 13 amino acids. CDR3 protein: CACGRGGYNGYTF. CDR3 DNA sequence: TGTGCCTGCGGGCGCGGGGGGTACAATGGCTACACCTTC.

Note on this clonotype: This may be a read error, as it is one base from a much larger clone. The chain is built from TRBV5-1 and TRBJ2-5; D uncertain. CDR1 is SGHRS, CDR2 YFSETQ, per germline. With 0 bases removed from V and 7 bases from J, the gap between germline ends came to 13 bases. There are 14 residues in the CDR3. CDR3 DNA: TGCGCCAGCAGCTTGGGCGACCACCTTGGGACCCAGTACTTC. It codes for CASSLGDHLGTQYF.

The genes are TRBV28 and TRBJ1-5; 9 bases fit TRBD1. Per the germline V gene, CDR1 is MDHEN and CDR2 is SYDVKM. This CDR3 has 15 residues. V gave up 3 bases and J gave up 3 bases; unmatched junction bases: 3. The CDR3 region is CASSFGTGTNQPQHF. The CDR3 DNA reads TGTGCCAGCAGTTTCGGGACAGGGACCAATCAGCCCCAGCATTTT.

This clonotype showed up many times. This chain connects TRBV2 to TRBJ1-1; tentative D call: TRBD1 (5 bases). The germline V and J ends were trimmed by 4 bases and 1 base, with 7 bases remaining between them. CDR1 is SNHLY, CDR2 FYNNEI, per germline. This CDR3 comprises 13 residues. The CDR3 is CASSGGSNTEAFF. The CDR3 nucleotides are TGTGCCAGCAGTGGGGGCTCGAACACTGAAGCTTTCTTT.